This entry describes one TCR beta chain. Antigen unknown. The data originate from a study of cytomegalovirus exposure and HLA in healthy donors. Germline loops: CDR1 MNHEY, CDR2 SVGAGI. V was pared by 0 bases and J by 3 bases, with 11 bases between. The CDR3 has 15 amino acids. The donors were members of the roughly 120-subject validation cohort (separate from the approximately 670-subject first cohort). The assay was immunoSEQ multiplex PCR, and TCRdb's table has in-frame clones only and misses some. The top ten hold 0.92% of the sample, which has around 300,000 clones, around 87% seen once. Study-wide findings and caveats: A list of 150 to 200 TCR beta chains associated with cytomegalovirus was given. CMV antigen specificity was confirmed in vitro for three CMV-associated chains.

The chain has TRBV6-5 and TRBJ2-5; possibly TRBD2 for D (5 bases). The sequence derives from a woman aged 18-30 years in good health and CMV-seronegative. Sequenced: PBMCs. CDR3 DNA sequence: TGTGCCAGCAGTTACTCGAGGGTGACCAAAGAGACCCAGTACTTC. Translating gives CASSYSRVTKETQYF.